This TCR beta chain was documented in a study of T cells after yellow fever vaccination. This clonotype showed up just a few times. Its antigen is unknown. TCRdb fed the 5' RACE reads into MiXCR, producing one record per CDR3 protein. The sample contains about 340,000 distinct CDR3 sequences, 9.5% to 15% of which appear only once. V lost 5 bases and J 0 bases, leaving 13 bases between the germline ends. The CDR3 is 15 amino acids. The germline V gene has CDR1 LNHDA and CDR2 SQIVND (reference sequence). Overall study results and limits: Weaker, the secondary response peaked sooner, at day 5 versus 15. Across the CD4 and CD8 compartments, a small share of clonotypes was present in both.

The chain uses TRBV19 and TRBJ1-1, with a possible D match to TRBD1 (6 bases). This specimen consisted of CD4+ T cells sorted from PBMCs, obtained 15 days after the yellow fever booster vaccination. The clonotype was recovered from a man between 18 and 35 years old who received the YFV17D yellow fever vaccine. CDR3 sequence (DNA): TGTGCCAGTAGTTCCAAACAGGGAGTGAACACTGAAGCTTTCTTT. Protein sequence: CASSSKQGVNTEAFF. Combining the CDR3 with reference TRBV19 and TRBJ1-1 gives the whole variable domain DGGITQSPKYLFRKEGQNVTLSCEQNLNHDAMYWYRQDPGQGLRLIYYSQIVNDFQKGDIAEGYSVSREKKESFPLTVTSAQKNPTAFYLCASSSKQGVNTEAFFGQGTRLTVV.